The 14 T cell receptor beta chains below all came from one sample that was sequenced in a study of T-cell reconstitution after alpha-beta-depleted transplantation in children. The library targeted TCRbeta and was prepared with unique molecular identifiers. TCRdb passed the PCR reads through MiXCR, listing each CDR3 protein once. The sample holds more than 120,000 distinct CDR3 sequences, 7.5% to 9% seen once. Sequences were derived from PBMCs, mostly from graft donor cells, sampled 180 days after TCRalphabeta/CD19-depleted stem cell transplant. The receptor set was obtained from a female patient aged 2-9 years who had a stem cell transplant for congenital amegakaryocytic thrombocytopenia, so the T cells may come from the graft donor.

The chain has TRBV9 and TRBJ2-7; 10 nucleotides align to TRBD1. The V gene end was trimmed by 4 bases and the J gene end by 3 bases; junction bases not matched to a gene: 4. CDR1 is SGDLS, CDR2 YYNGEE, per germline. CDR3 length equals 14 residues. DNA for the CDR3: TGTGCCAGCAGCTCACGGGACAGGGGCTACGAGCAGTACTTC. As protein: CASSSRDRGYEQYF.

The chain couples TRBV29-1 to TRBJ2-1; TRBD2 is a possible D gene (6 bases). Germline CDR1 and CDR2: SQVTM and ANQGSEA. Trimming shortened V by 4 bases and J by 8 bases, and 15 bases separated the two germline ends. The CDR3 runs to 13 residues. In DNA, the CDR3 is TGCAGCGTTGTTGGGGGAGGCCCTGATGAGCAGTTCTTC. Translation: CSVVGGGPDEQFF.

This clonotype was counted many times. The chain couples TRBV11-2 to TRBJ2-1; D possibly corresponds to TRBD2 (6 bases). The CDR3 contains 14 residues. The germline V gene encodes CDR1 SGHAT and CDR2 FQNNGV. V lost 1 base and J lost 2, with 6 bases in between. The CDR3 protein is CASSLAGAYNEQFF. CDR3 nucleotides: TGTGCCAGCAGCTTAGCGGGGGCCTACAATGAGCAGTTCTTC.

The sample holds a few counts of this clonotype. The chain links TRBV6-1 to TRBJ1-1, with TRBD1 identical over 10 bases. V shed 7 bases, J shed 6 bases, and the junction held 17 bases outside the gene matches. The CDR3 is 17 amino acids. CDR1 is MNHNS and CDR2 is SASEGT in the germline V gene. In nucleotides, the CDR3 is TGTGCCAGCATCGTCCGACAGGGGGCGCGAAAGTCCGCTGAAGCTTTCTTT. Translating gives CASIVRQGARKSAEAFF.

This clonotype was counted ten times or more. The chain uses TRBV5-5 and TRBJ1-3; D gene unclear. The CDR3 is 13 residues long. CDR1 is SGHKS, CDR2 YYEKEE, per germline (reference sequence). V lost 5 bases to trimming and J lost 4 bases, with 10 bases between them. In nucleotides, the CDR3 is TGTGCCAGCAGTCATAGCGGCGGAAACACCATATATTTT. Protein sequence: CASSHSGGNTIYF.

This clonotype was detected many times. A much larger clone differs from this one at a single base, so this may be a read error. V is TRBV6-5 and J is TRBJ1-1; D is possibly TRBD1 (5 bases). CDR1 MNHEY and CDR2 SVGAGI come from the germline V gene. CDR3 length equals 13 residues. Trimming removed 2 bases at V and 4 bases at J, with 8 bases between. The DNA for the CDR3 is TGTGCCAGCAGTTACGTGGGGGTCACTGAAGCTTTCTTT. Protein product: CASSYVGVTEAFF.

This clonotype appeared many times. V gene TRBV5-1 combines with J gene TRBJ2-1, with TRBD2 matching over 11 bases. The CDR3 is 19 amino acids. V was pared by 4 bases and J by 12 bases, with 24 bases of the junction left unmatched. Looked up from germline, CDR1 is SGHRS and CDR2 is YFSETQ. The CDR3 nucleotides are TGCGCCAGCAGCCAATTGGCACTAGCGGGAGTTTTGCCGGCTCGGAGGCAGTTCTTC. This translates into CASSQLALAGVLPARRQFF.

This clonotype was seen many times. This chain links TRBV5-1 with TRBJ2-7, with 7 bases that match TRBD1. From germline, CDR1 is SGHRS and CDR2 YFSETQ. The ends lost 0 bases at V and 4 bases at J; junction bases unmatched: 13. The CDR3 runs to 17 residues. CDR3 DNA sequence: TGCGCCAGCAGCTTGGGCGCTCCGGGACAGTCCGCTTACGAGCAGTACTTC. This sequence encodes CASSLGAPGQSAYEQYF.

This clonotype was counted between two and nine times. This chain connects TRBV18 to TRBJ2-5, with 7 bases matching TRBD1. The CDR3 consists of 14 residues. Germline trimming cut 3 bases from V and 2 bases from J; bases unmatched to any gene: 3. CDR1 KGHSH and CDR2 LQKENI come from the germline V gene. This CDR3 reads CASSPQGQQETQYF. CDR3 coding DNA: TGTGCCAGCTCACCGCAGGGACAGCAAGAGACCCAGTACTTC.

This clonotype was recorded many times. The chain has TRBV20-1 and TRBJ1-4, with D perhaps matching TRBD1 (5 bases). This CDR3 has 15 amino acids. V lost 0 bases and J lost 5, with 13 bases in between. Germline V gene sequence: CDR1 DFQATT, CDR2 SNEGSKA (reference sequence). The CDR3: CSARDPWTLNEKLFF. In DNA form, the CDR3 reads TGCAGTGCTAGAGATCCATGGACATTGAATGAAAAACTGTTTTTT.

This clonotype was seen at least ten times. CDR3 region: CATLLDSINQPQHF. CDR3 nucleotides: TGTGCCACCCTCTTGGACAGCATCAATCAGCCCCAGCATTTT. V usage is TRBV6-5 and J usage is TRBJ1-5; D might be TRBD1 (6 bases). Germline V gene data show CDR1 as MNHEY and CDR2 as SVGAGI. This CDR3 has 14 amino acids. Between the trimmed V and J ends, which lost 10 bases and 3 bases, there was a span of 16 bases.

This clonotype was seen a few times. The chain recombines TRBV27 with TRBJ2-1; 9 bases agree with TRBD2. The CDR3 spans 17 residues. J was trimmed by 6 bases and V by 8 bases; bases with no gene match: 17. Germline V gene data show CDR1 as MNHEY and CDR2 as SMNVEV (reference sequence). CDR3 protein: CASRTSWGLAGINEQFF. CDR3 DNA: TGTGCCAGCCGAACTTCGTGGGGGCTAGCGGGAATCAATGAGCAGTTCTTC.

The sample holds many counts of this clonotype. V gene TRBV11-2 combines with J gene TRBJ2-1; 9 bases map to TRBD2. CDR3 length equals 17 residues. CDR1 SGHAT and CDR2 FQNNGV come from the germline V gene. The trim removed 2 bases at V and 7 bases at J, leaving 12 bases unmatched. In nucleotides, the CDR3 is TGTGCCAGCAGCTTACGGGGCGCTAGCGGGATTTATAATGAGCAGTTCTTC. Translated: CASSLRGASGIYNEQFF.

The sample holds many counts of this clonotype. The chain has TRBV15 and TRBJ2-1; D is unclear. Trimming shortened V by 0 bases and J by 8 bases, and 11 bases separated the two germline ends. The germline gives CDR1 LNHNV, CDR2 YYDKDF (reference sequence). This CDR3 is built from 14 residues. CDR3 amino acids: CATSRDLGSDEQFF. For the CDR3, the DNA is TGTGCCACCAGCAGAGATCTGGGAAGCGATGAGCAGTTCTTC. The full variable domain, its missing parts supplied by reference TRBV15 and TRBJ2-1, is DAMVIQNPRYQVTQFGKPVTLSCSQTLNHNVMYWYQQKSSQAPKLLFHYYDKDFNNEADTPDNFQSRRPNTSFCFLDIRSPGLGDTAMYLCATSRDLGSDEQFFGPGTRLTVL.